Listed here is a single T cell receptor beta chain. Its target is unknown. This record comes from a study of response to subunit inactivated influenza vaccine. General study points: Authors suggested each seasonal flu vaccination may recruit only limited numbers of new T cells.

TCRdb re-derived calls from the RT-PCR reads in MiXCR, one entry per CDR3 protein. Of around 520,000 distinct CDR3 sequences listed, about 11% are singletons. In germline, CDR1 is LGHDT, CDR2 YNNKEL (reference sequence). The CDR3 spans 15 residues. Trimming pared 5 bases from V and 0 bases from J, leaving 10 bases between. The V call is TRBV3-1, the J call TRBJ1-4; a weak D match, TRBD1 (5 bases). Specimen: PBMCs from blood, collected on the day of vaccination. This receptor was taken from a man aged 50 or older who received an inactivated influenza vaccine. DNA of the CDR3: TGTGCCAGCAGCTTGAGGGGTGCAACTAATGAAAAACTGTTTTTT. This translates into CASSLRGATNEKLFF.